The clone carrying this T cell receptor beta chain was seen a handful of times. TCRdb reprocessed the RT-PCR reads via MiXCR and lists one record per CDR3 protein. The sample contains around 530,000 distinct CDR3 sequences, about 12% of which appear only once. These data originate in a study of response to subunit inactivated influenza vaccine. V dropped 0 bases and J dropped 1 base, with 14 bases sitting between them. Germline-derived CDR1 and CDR2 are SEHNR and FQNEAQ (reference sequence). This CDR3 comprises 17 residues. This sequence was found in a man aged 50-60 years who received an inactivated influenza vaccine. The V call is TRBV7-9, the J call TRBJ2-3; D is unclear. Sequencing used PBMCs from blood, obtained on the day of vaccination. The CDR3 spells CASSLAGSGTGTDTQYF. CDR3 coding DNA: TGTGCCAGCAGCTTAGCGGGCTCCGGCACGGGCACAGATACGCAGTATTTT.